This T cell receptor (beta chain) appears in the sequencing data of a study of OX40 agonist ivuxolimab in advanced cancers. Study outcomes and limitations: No determination was made of the antigen specificity of the expanded peripheral T cells. In general, CD8+ T cells held more expanded clones than CD4+ did, on average.

Profiling relied on immunoSEQ multiplex PCR, and the TCRdb table lists in-frame clones only, not all of them. The sample lists more than 60,000 clones; roughly nine tenths were seen once. Details on this clone: Its specificity is unknown.

The germline V gene has CDR1 SGDLS and CDR2 YYNGEE. The CDR3 spans 16 residues. V lost 0 bases, J lost 4 bases, and 9 bases stayed unmatched. This receptor was obtained from an adult with an advanced solid tumor such as melanoma, head and neck, liver or kidney cancer. Source: CD4+ or CD8+ T cells sorted from blood, taken in a trial of the OX40 agonist ivuxolimab. This rearrangement joins TRBV9 to TRBJ1-2, with 7 bases that match TRBD1. The CDR3 region is CASSVEGTVNSYGYTF. In DNA form, the CDR3 reads TGTGCCAGCAGCGTAGAGGGGACAGTAAACAGCTATGGCTACACCTTC.